The 4 T cell receptor beta chains presented below share a single source sample, sequenced in a study of cytomegalovirus exposure and HLA in healthy donors listed by TCRdb under 2017. Library method: the immunoSEQ multiplex PCR assay. A mixture of 60 forward primers for TCR Vbeta segments and 13 reverse primers for TCR Jbeta segments was used in the multiplex PCR. The table comes from immuneACCESS by way of TCRdb, which keeps in-frame sequences with V and J called. Part of the clones is missing from these tables; in studies checked, under half for an unresolved V gene and the rest for unknown reasons. The sample contains 97,000 or so clones, approximately 64% of them found a single time. The top ten hold around 4.8% of the sample. Sequenced sample: PBMCs. The receptors shown here come from a human donor in good health.

The chain recombines TRBV11-2 with TRBJ1-2; D not certain. This CDR3 has 12 residues. CDR1 and CDR2 (germline): SGHAT, FQNNGV. The V end lost 5 bases, the J end lost 8 bases, and 12 bases lay between the germline ends. The CDR3 coding sequence is TGTGCCAGCAGCCCGGGGTTGTCCGGCTACACCTTC. Its protein product is CASSPGLSGYTF.

The genes are TRBV4-2 and TRBJ1-5; the match to TRBD1 covers 7 bases. With V trimmed by 0 bases and J by 3 bases, 8 bases remained unmatched. The CDR3 covers 17 residues. CDR1 LGHNA and CDR2 YNFKEQ come from the germline V gene. The DNA for the CDR3 is TGTGCCAGCAGCCAAGATTCAGGGGGAGAGAACAATCAGCCCCAGCATTTT. It is translated as CASSQDSGGENNQPQHF.

This chain links TRBV6-1 with TRBJ1-2; TRBD1 aligns across 7 bases. Germline CDR1 MNHNS, CDR2 SASEGT. The CDR3 sequence is 13 residues long. After removal of 6 bases from V and 8 bases from J, the junction contained 9 bases not matched to a gene. The CDR3 spells CASSRQGIGGYTF. The CDR3 DNA is TGTGCCAGCAGCAGACAGGGTATAGGGGGCTACACCTTC.

The rearrangement uses TRBV30 and TRBJ2-5, with D perhaps matching TRBD1 (6 bases). Germline assignment: CDR1 GTSNPN and CDR2 SVGIG (reference sequence). V was shortened by 7 bases and J by 4 bases, with 22 bases between the two germline ends. This CDR3 region has 15 residues. CDR3 sequence reads: CASGGRGSPPETQYF. The DNA of the CDR3 is TGTGCCTCTGGGGGCAGGGGATCACCTCCAGAGACCCAGTACTTC. Drawing the rest from reference TRBV30 and TRBJ2-5, the complete variable domain is SQTIHQWPATLVQPVGSPLSLECTVEGTSNPNLYWYRQAAGRGLQLLFYSVGIGQISSEVPQNLSASRPQDRQFILSSKKLLLSDSGFYLCASGGRGSPPETQYFGPGTRLLVL.